The 32 T cell receptor beta chains below come from one sample, sequenced in a study of blood T cell repertoires in COVID-19. The data were produced by immunoSEQ multiplex PCR, yet TCRdb's version contains in-frame clones alone and is incomplete. The sample records 180,000 or so clones, nearly 80% being singletons. The material sequenced was PBMCs or T cells enriched from blood (not recorded which). These receptor sequences come from a man aged 55 to 70 who had been exposed to COVID-19.

The chain uses TRBV12-1 and TRBJ2-3; the table calls TRBD2, which could not be checked here. TRBV12-1 is designated a pseudogene. The CDR3 is made up of 14 amino acids. CDR3 amino acids: CASSPIRSTDTQYF. CDR3 DNA: TGTGCCAGCAGCCCCATTCGGAGCACAGATACGCAGTATTTT.

The J gene is TRBJ1-6, the V gene TRBV6-5; D perhaps matches TRBD1 (6 bases). V was cut by 5 bases and J by 9 bases, with 17 bases left in between. The CDR3 sequence is 15 residues long. CDR1 is MNHEY, CDR2 SVGAGI, per germline. The CDR3 sequence: CASSPPGTRGSPLHF. CDR3 DNA sequence: TGTGCCAGCAGTCCCCCCGGGACAAGGGGTTCACCCCTCCACTTT.

This chain links TRBV6-5 with TRBJ2-2, with a weak D call TRBD2 (5 bases). The CDR3 loop spans 14 amino acids. V dropped 5 bases and J dropped 5 bases, with 12 bases sitting between them. Germline V gene sequence: CDR1 MNHEY, CDR2 SVGAGI. This chain's CDR3 is CASSILRGTGELFF. The CDR3 DNA reads as TGTGCCAGCAGTATACTCCGGGGAACCGGGGAGCTGTTTTTT.

The rearrangement uses TRBV5-1 and TRBJ1-1, with 7 bases lining up with TRBD1. Germline V gene data show CDR1 as SGHRS and CDR2 as YFSETQ. V trimming: 5 bases; J trimming: 3 bases; junction bases outside the gene matches: 4. This CDR3 is built from 13 residues. The CDR3 spells CASSITGDTEAFF. The CDR3 nucleotides read TGCGCCAGCAGTATTACAGGGGACACTGAAGCTTTCTTT.

CDR3 in amino acids: CASSLSRAGANYGYTF. CDR3 DNA: TGTGCCAGCAGCTTATCGCGGGCAGGAGCTAACTATGGCTACACCTTC. This rearrangement joins TRBV7-2 to TRBJ1-2; D is unclear. The CDR3 extends over 16 amino acids. Looked up from germline, CDR1 is SGHTA and CDR2 is FQGNSA. Trimming pared 2 bases from V and 0 bases from J, leaving 13 bases between.

This sequence joins TRBV5-1 and TRBJ2-3, with 10 nucleotides matching TRBD2. The junction had 4 bases not matched to a gene; V was cut back by 0 bases and J by 6 bases. The CDR3 is made up of 15 amino acids. Germline V gene lookup returns CDR1 SGHRS and CDR2 YFSETQ. This CDR3 reads CASSLVLAGADTQYF. The CDR3 DNA reads as TGCGCCAGCAGCTTGGTTCTAGCGGGAGCTGATACGCAGTATTTT.

The rearrangement uses TRBV5-1 and TRBJ2-3, with TRBD1 matching over 11 bases. Germline V gene lookup returns CDR1 SGHRS and CDR2 YFSETQ. The CDR3 contains 17 residues. V lost 0 bases and J lost 2; bases outside the gene matches: 5. As DNA, the CDR3 is TGCGCCAGCAGCTTGGGCCGCGGACAGGGGGCCACAGATACGCAGTATTTT. It yields the protein CASSLGRGQGATDTQYF.

The chain links TRBV19 to TRBJ1-2; 9 nucleotides agree with TRBD1. CDR1 and CDR2 from the germline V gene are LNHDA and SQIVND (reference sequence). V dropped 6 bases and J dropped 0; count of bases not matched to a gene: 11. This CDR3 comprises 17 residues. The CDR3: CASRMLDRGLANYGYTF. The CDR3 DNA reads TGTGCCAGTAGAATGTTGGACAGGGGATTAGCTAACTATGGCTACACCTTC. The complete variable domain, with remaining parts taken from reference TRBV19 and TRBJ1-2, reads DGGITQSPKYLFRKEGQNVTLSCEQNLNHDAMYWYRQDPGQGLRLIYYSQIVNDFQKGDIAEGYSVSREKKESFPLTVTSAQKNPTAFYLCASRMLDRGLANYGYTFGSGTRLTVV.

The chain couples TRBV27 to TRBJ2-7, with TRBD2 as a possible D gene (5 bases). The V and J ends lost 5 bases and 4 bases respectively, with 15 bases between them. The CDR3 covers 14 residues. The V gene's germline CDR1 is MNHEY and CDR2 SMNVEV (reference sequence). In nucleotides, the CDR3 is TGTGCCAGCAGTGCCAGGCTAGCCGAATACGAGCAGTACTTC. This translates into CASSARLAEYEQYF.

J is TRBJ2-3 and V is TRBV3-1 (or the pseudogene TRBV3-2); possible D gene TRBD2, 7 bases. Trimming left V 7 bases short and J 2 bases short, with 28 bases between. Germline V gene data show CDR1 as LGHDT and CDR2 as YNNKEL (reference sequence). CDR3 size: 19 residues. The CDR3: CASKGFKGGSATSTDTQYF. For the CDR3, the DNA is TGTGCCAGCAAGGGTTTTAAGGGGGGGTCCGCAACTTCCACAGATACGCAGTATTTT.

V and J are TRBV6-5 and TRBJ2-4; TRBD2 aligns across 7 bases. Losses at the gene ends were 5 bases for V and 6 bases for J; bases not matched to a gene: 7. Germline loops: CDR1 MNHEY, CDR2 SVGAGI. The length of the CDR3 is 14 residues. The DNA of the CDR3 is TGTGCCAGCAGTACGGGAGGACTTTCAAACATTCAGTACTTC. Protein: CASSTGGLSNIQYF.

V is TRBV28 and J is TRBJ1-2; 9 bases are shared with TRBD1. The CDR3 covers 15 residues. V gave up 5 bases and J gave up 8 bases; unmatched junction bases: 12. Germline V gene lookup returns CDR1 MDHEN and CDR2 SYDVKM. The DNA of the CDR3 is TGTGCCAGCAGTCCCCAGACAGGGGGGAGATGGGGCTACACCTTC. Its protein product is CASSPQTGGRWGYTF.

The genes are TRBV3-1 (or the pseudogene TRBV3-2) and TRBJ1-1, with D perhaps matching TRBD1 (6 bases). The CDR3 contains 16 residues. Germline lookup yields CDR1 LGHDT and CDR2 YNNKEL (reference sequence). V lost 1 base and J 0 bases, leaving 12 bases between the germline ends. CDR3 nucleotides: TGTGCCAGCAGCCAAGCTCAGCAGGGGATGAACACTGAAGCTTTCTTT. Protein: CASSQAQQGMNTEAFF.

Regarding this clone: At one of its ends the junction is not consistent with the germline gene, which may arise from a read error. The rearrangement uses TRBV6-1 and TRBJ2-1, with D hard to call. The CDR3 extends over 13 amino acids. The germline gives CDR1 MNHNS, CDR2 SASEGT. DNA of the CDR3: TGTGCCAGCAGGGAAGTAGCTCCCGATGAGCAGTTCTTC. This sequence encodes CASREVAPDEQFF.

This clone occurred once. CDR3 region: CASSLGTGGVIEKLFF. DNA for the CDR3: TGTGCCAGCAGCTTGGGGACAGGGGGCGTTATTGAAAAACTGTTTTTT. The chain links TRBV13 to TRBJ1-4, with 12 bases matching TRBD1. V lost 3 bases, J lost 7 bases, and 6 bases stayed unmatched. The CDR3 is 16 amino acids. Germline V gene data show CDR1 as PRHDT and CDR2 as FYEKMQ (reference sequence).

The chain uses TRBV4-3 and TRBJ2-1, with 9 bases that match TRBD2. The CDR3 is 15 residues long. The trim removed 1 base at V and 6 bases at J, leaving 4 bases unmatched. The V gene's germline CDR1 is LGHNA and CDR2 YSLEER. As DNA, the CDR3 is TGCGCCAGCAGCCAAGGGCTAGCGGGACTCAATGAGCAGTTCTTC. Protein: CASSQGLAGLNEQFF.

This clone was counted between two and nine times. CDR3 in amino acids: CASSHGQATNEKLFF. As DNA, the CDR3 is TGTGCCAGCAGTCACGGACAGGCAACTAATGAAAAACTGTTTTTT. This rearrangement joins TRBV6-2 or TRBV6-3 to TRBJ1-4; 7 bases map to TRBD1. The germline gives CDR1 MNHEY, CDR2 SVGEGT. The V gene end was trimmed by 5 bases and the J gene end by 0 bases; junction bases not matched to a gene: 3. The CDR3 is 15 amino acids.

The gene calls are TRBV15 and TRBJ1-5, with D possibly being TRBD1 (5 bases). The germline gives CDR1 LNHNV, CDR2 YYDKDF (reference sequence). The CDR3 is made up of 13 amino acids. Trimming shortened V by 8 bases and J by 1 base, and 9 bases separated the two germline ends. This CDR3 is CATQGGSNQPQHF. In DNA form, the CDR3 reads TGTGCCACCCAGGGAGGAAGCAATCAGCCCCAGCATTTT.

The sample holds a few counts of this clone. This CDR3 reads CASADQGTATQETQYF. CDR3 coding DNA: TGTGCTAGTGCCGACCAGGGGACGGCTACCCAAGAGACCCAGTACTTC. The rearrangement links TRBV12-5 to TRBJ2-5, with a tentative D call TRBD1 (6 bases). This CDR3 region has 16 residues. The V gene lost 7 bases and the J gene lost 1 base, with 19 bases spanning the gap. Germline V gene sequence: CDR1 LGHNT, CDR2 FRNRAP.

This clone was detected only once. The chain recombines TRBV11-2 with TRBJ2-7, with D possibly being TRBD2 (6 bases). From germline, CDR1 is SGHAT and CDR2 FQNNGV. V lost 5 bases, J lost 0 bases, and 17 bases lay in between. The CDR3 sequence is 16 residues long. CDR3 nucleotide sequence: TGTGCCAGCAGCCCCTTTAGCGGAGCCAGCTCCTACGAGCAGTACTTC. It specifies CASSPFSGASSYEQYF.

This chain joins TRBV7-3 and TRBJ2-3, with D possibly TRBD2 on 6 matching bases. This CDR3 contains 15 residues. V was trimmed by 6 bases and J by 3 bases, leaving 16 bases between them. From germline, CDR1 is SGHTA and CDR2 FQGTGA. CDR3 nucleotides: TGTGCCAGCAGGCGGGCGGGCCGGGAGACAGATACGCAGTATTTT. Encoded protein: CASRRAGRETDTQYF.

J is TRBJ2-7 and V is TRBV11-2; a possible D gene is TRBD1 (5 bases). The CDR3 totals 15 residues. Germline assignment: CDR1 SGHAT and CDR2 FQNNGV. Trimming stripped 5 bases from V and 0 bases from J, with 14 bases between. CDR3 nucleotides: TGTGCCAGCAGCCCCCTCGCAGGGCGCTCCTACGAGCAGTACTTC. Translated: CASSPLAGRSYEQYF.

The chain links TRBV5-6 to TRBJ2-3; weak D call: TRBD2 (5 bases). V dropped 1 base and J dropped 1 base, with 13 bases sitting between them. This CDR3 has 16 residues. Looked up from germline, CDR1 is SGHDT and CDR2 is YYEEEE. CDR3 amino acids: CASSLFRGSGTDTQYF. The DNA for the CDR3 is TGTGCCAGCAGCTTGTTTCGGGGATCGGGCACAGATACGCAGTATTTT.

The chain links TRBV4-2 to TRBJ2-7; TRBD2 matches at 8 bases. V was pared by 3 bases and J by 3 bases, with 7 bases of the junction left unmatched. CDR1 is LGHNA, CDR2 YNFKEQ, per germline. The CDR3 spans 15 residues. The CDR3 nucleotides are TGTGCCAGCAGCCAGCCGGGACTAGATCTCTACGAGCAGTACTTC. It yields the protein CASSQPGLDLYEQYF.

The V gene is TRBV6-5, the J gene TRBJ1-1; TRBD1 is a possible D gene (5 bases). The CDR3 covers 14 residues. CDR1 and CDR2 from the germline V gene are MNHEY and SVGAGI. V lost 5 bases, J lost 2 bases, and 12 bases lay in between. In DNA, the CDR3 is TGTGCCAGCAGTCGCCCCGGGGGAAACACTGAAGCTTTCTTT. It is translated as CASSRPGGNTEAFF.

Of note for this clone: Different DNA sequences within this sample yield the same CDR3. The chain links TRBV7-8 to TRBJ1-5, with 8 bases matching TRBD1. This CDR3 contains 15 residues. Germline V gives CDR1 SGHVS, CDR2 FQNEAQ. V gave up 4 bases and J gave up 1 base; unmatched junction bases: 3. CDR3 nucleotide sequence: TGTGCCAGCAGCTCCGACAGGGGAAGCAATCAGCCCCAGCATTTT. The encoded protein is CASSSDRGSNQPQHF.

The V call is TRBV12-1, the J call TRBJ2-7; TRBD2 is the table's D call and was not checked against the DNA. TRBV12-1 is deemed a pseudogene. CDR3 size: 14 residues. The CDR3 DNA reads TGTGCCAGCAGCTTAGGGACTTCCCTGTACGAGCAGTACTTC. Its protein product is CASSLGTSLYEQYF.

This rearrangement joins TRBV5-1 to TRBJ2-7, with D perhaps matching TRBD1 (6 bases). The CDR3 has 15 amino acids. CDR1 and CDR2 from the germline V gene are SGHRS and YFSETQ. Trimming left V 4 bases short and J 0 bases short, with 14 bases between. CDR3 protein: CASSATPQGSYEQYF. CDR3 bases: TGCGCCAGCAGCGCCACCCCACAGGGCTCCTACGAGCAGTACTTC.

V usage is TRBV7-8 and J usage is TRBJ1-5; D remains ambiguous. Trimming took off 4 bases at V and 3 bases at J, with 10 bases between the two ends. The germline V gene has CDR1 SGHVS and CDR2 FQNEAQ. CDR3 size: 14 residues. The DNA for the CDR3 is TGTGCCAGCAGCTCCATCGAGTCCAATCAGCCCCAGCATTTT. It specifies CASSSIESNQPQHF.

CDR3 DNA: TGCAGCGTTGGCCAGACAGTCAACTATGGCTACACCTTC. Translated, it gives CSVGQTVNYGYTF. This chain links TRBV29-1 with TRBJ1-2, with D maybe TRBD1 (5 bases). This CDR3 spans 13 amino acids. Germline V CDR1 and CDR2: SQVTM, ANQGSEA. V gave up 4 bases and J gave up 2 bases, with 11 bases separating them.

As concerns this clone: The germline gene is not matched at one end of the junction; a read error may be the cause. The chain employs TRBV3-1 (or the pseudogene TRBV3-2) and TRBJ2-2, with TRBD2 as a possible D gene (6 bases). This CDR3 spans 14 amino acids. Germline CDR1 and CDR2: LGHDT and YNNKEL (reference sequence). The DNA for the CDR3 is TGTGCCAGCAGCCCCCCTACGGCCGGCGGGAAGCTGTTTTTT. Protein sequence: CASSPPTAGGKLFF.

The chain carries TRBV7-2 and TRBJ2-1; maybe TRBD2 (6 bases). The CDR3 runs to 14 residues. CDR1 and CDR2 (germline): SGHTA, FQGNSA. The V and J ends lost 3 bases and 5 bases respectively, with 11 bases between them. As DNA, the CDR3 is TGTGCCAGCAGCTTGGTAGCGGCTAACAATGAGCAGTTCTTC. As protein: CASSLVAANNEQFF.